Following are 10 T cell receptor beta chains from one sample sequenced in a study of molecular identifiers for immune sequencing clone quantification. TCRdb processed the PCR reads anew with MiXCR; each CDR3 protein has one entry. Found here are 460,000 or so distinct CDR3 sequences, 25% of them singletons; the top ten hold around 0.8%. The material sequenced was naive CD8+ T cells from blood, with Jurkat cell RNA spiked in. Subset indicated: FACS-sorted CD8+CD4-CCR7+CD45RA+ naive T cells. The receptors shown here come from a human donor in good health. Some libraries in this study had Jurkat cell RNA spiked in.

This clonotype has a handful of counts. The chain recombines TRBV20-1 with TRBJ2-2; 7 bases map to TRBD2. The CDR3 runs 14 residues. V lost 0 bases, J lost 4 bases, and 2 bases stayed unmatched. The germline V gene encodes CDR1 DFQATT and CDR2 SNEGSKA (reference sequence). The CDR3 DNA is TGCAGTGCTAGAGAGGGGGGGGGCACCGGGGAGCTGTTTTTT. Translating it yields CSAREGGGTGELFF.

The table lists this clonotype with a few counts. The chain uses TRBV7-6 and TRBJ2-5, with 8 bases fitting TRBD2. The CDR3 runs 17 residues. Germline V gene data show CDR1 as SGHVS and CDR2 as FNYEAQ. Trimming removed 0 bases from V and 1 base from J; junction bases left unmatched: 7. The CDR3, as DNA: TGTGCCAGCAGCTTAGCGGCGGCTAGCGGGCCCCAAGAGACCCAGTACTTC. Its protein is CASSLAAASGPQETQYF.

The gene calls are TRBV5-1 and TRBJ1-1, with unresolved D. Trimming cost V 0 bases and J 2 bases, with 11 bases left between them. Per the germline V gene, CDR1 is SGHRS and CDR2 is YFSETQ. CDR3 size: 15 residues. The CDR3 here is CASSLVGRTNTEAFF. The CDR3 DNA follows: TGCGCCAGCAGCTTGGTTGGCAGAACAAACACTGAAGCTTTCTTT.

The V and J genes are TRBV7-9 and TRBJ2-1; 9 positions agree with TRBD1. Germline V gene lookup returns CDR1 SEHNR and CDR2 FQNEAQ (reference sequence). V was pared by 4 bases and J by 4 bases, with 11 bases of the junction left unmatched. The CDR3 covers 17 residues. In DNA form, the CDR3 reads TGTGCCAGCAGCTCCTGGGTAGGGGGACAGGGATACAATGAGCAGTTCTTC. Translating it yields CASSSWVGGQGYNEQFF.

This chain connects TRBV13 to TRBJ1-6; 9 nucleotides align to TRBD1. Trimming cost V 5 bases and J 11 bases; bases outside gene matches: 13. The CDR3 length is 16 residues. Looked up from germline, CDR1 is PRHDT and CDR2 is FYEKMQ (reference sequence). This CDR3 is CASSVAGTGNGPPLHF. The CDR3 coding sequence is TGTGCCAGCAGCGTCGCCGGGACAGGGAATGGTCCACCCCTCCACTTT.

This clonotype was counted many times. The V gene is TRBV6-5, the J gene TRBJ2-7, with D possibly being TRBD2 (7 bases). The V gene's germline CDR1 is MNHEY and CDR2 SVGAGI. The V gene lost 6 bases and the J gene lost 6 bases, with 18 bases spanning the gap. The length of the CDR3 is 14 residues. DNA of the CDR3: TGTGCCAGCAGGTCCCTAGGGGGGGCAGGCGAGCAGTACTTC. This gives the protein CASRSLGGAGEQYF.

In the case of this clonotype: A read error is possible here, since a much larger clone lies one base away. This sequence joins TRBV7-9 and TRBJ2-6; D may correspond to TRBD1 or TRBD2 (6 bases each). Per the germline V gene, CDR1 is SEHNR and CDR2 is FQNEAQ (reference sequence). CDR3 size: 19 residues. CDR3: CASSSLGGTPTWGANALTF. CDR3 in DNA: TGTGCCAGCAGTTCTCTAGGCGGGACCCCCACGTGGGGGGCCAACGCCCTGACTTTC.

This clonotype has only a few counts. The J gene is TRBJ2-7, the V gene TRBV30; D is unresolved. V dropped 1 base and J dropped 2 bases, with 6 bases sitting between them. From germline, CDR1 is GTSNPN and CDR2 SVGIG (reference sequence). The CDR3 has 12 residues. CDR3 loop: CAWSAHTYEQYF. In DNA, the CDR3 is TGTGCCTGGAGTGCCCATACCTACGAGCAGTACTTC.

In its sample, this clonotype was seen a few times. V is TRBV27 and J is TRBJ2-7; perhaps D is TRBD1 or TRBD2 (7 bases each). V lost 5 bases to trimming and J lost 3 bases, with 14 bases between them. Germline V gene sequence: CDR1 MNHEY, CDR2 SMNVEV (reference sequence). The CDR3 totals 14 residues. The CDR3 loop reads CASSPQGGVYEQYF. As DNA, the CDR3 is TGTGCCAGCAGTCCCCAGGGGGGGGTCTACGAGCAGTACTTC.

This clonotype was observed many times. The chain employs TRBV28 and TRBJ2-2, with 8 bases identical to TRBD2. CDR3 size: 15 residues. V lost 4 bases, J lost 6 bases, and 7 bases stayed unmatched. Germline V gene data show CDR1 as MDHEN and CDR2 as SYDVKM. The CDR3 sequence is CASSYRPRGAGELFF. CDR3 sequence (DNA): TGTGCCAGCAGTTATCGTCCGCGGGGGGCCGGGGAGCTGTTTTTT.